Below, one T cell receptor (beta chain) is given with its context. Its specificity is unknown. The sample is drawn from a study of cytotoxic CD8 clonotypes in ibrutinib-treated CLL. Study-level results: Sampling times differed between sustained-remission and progressing patients.

Sequencing was designed to attain a depth spanning 1 in 200,000 to 1 in 1 million T cells. Assay used: immunoSEQ multiplex PCR; TCRdb lists only in-frame clones, some missing. The sample records just over 200,000 clones, just under 80% being singletons. The material sequenced was PBMCs, taken after 12 months of ibrutinib treatment. This receptor was taken from a human donor with chronic lymphocytic leukemia.

In DNA, the CDR3 is TGTGCCAGCAGTTACTCCTACAGGGATCGGGCTTTCTTT. Its translation is CASSYSYRDRAFF. The chain links TRBV6-5 to TRBJ1-1; D possibly corresponds to TRBD1 (6 bases). Germline V lookup: CDR1 MNHEY, CDR2 SVGAGI. The V gene lost 0 bases and the J gene lost 11 bases, with 13 bases spanning the gap. The CDR3 consists of 13 residues.